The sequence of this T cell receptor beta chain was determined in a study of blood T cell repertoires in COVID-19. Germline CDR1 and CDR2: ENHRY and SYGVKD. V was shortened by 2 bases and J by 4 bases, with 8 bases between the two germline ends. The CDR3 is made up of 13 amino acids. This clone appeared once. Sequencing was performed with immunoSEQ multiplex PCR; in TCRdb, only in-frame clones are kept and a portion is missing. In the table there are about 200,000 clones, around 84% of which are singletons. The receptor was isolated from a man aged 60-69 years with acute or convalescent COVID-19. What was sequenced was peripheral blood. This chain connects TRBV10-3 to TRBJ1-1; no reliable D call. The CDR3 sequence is CAISEVQSTEAFF. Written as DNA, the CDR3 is TGTGCCATCAGTGAGGTCCAGTCCACTGAAGCTTTCTTT.